This TCR beta chain was found in a study of shared clonotypes between healthy human individuals. CD45RO-negative cells were positively selected for CCR7, leaving out terminally differentiated effector memory CD45RA+ cells. Sequenced by immunoSEQ multiplex PCR; TCRdb stores in-frame clones only, minus some. The sample yields about 2 million clones, roughly 94% seen once. This clone occurred once. The antigen is unknown. V gave up 3 bases and J gave up 0 bases, with 11 bases separating them. The CDR3 covers 15 residues. Germline V CDR1 and CDR2: WSHSY, SAAADI. Findings and caveats of the study: Only a few donors were included, so the genetic and exposure-history diversity represented was limited. Non-shared clonotypes showed lower generation probabilities than clonotypes common to all four donors. Clonotype sharing across a few donors was observed for about 5.5% of naive CD4 clonotypes. Despite large depth, rarefaction showed incomplete sorted-subset sequencing.

V gene TRBV10-2 combines with J gene TRBJ1-1; D ambiguous. The receptor was derived from a man aged 18-30 years in good health. The specimen sequenced was naive CD8+ T cells sorted from blood. The CDR3, as DNA: TGCGCCAGCAGTGAATCCACGTTCATGAACACTGAAGCTTTCTTT. It yields the protein CASSESTFMNTEAFF.